A selection of T cell receptor beta chains follows, all from one sample in a study of blood T cell repertoires in COVID-19. The data were produced by immunoSEQ multiplex PCR, yet TCRdb's version contains in-frame clones alone and is incomplete. Of 13,000 or so clones listed, 70% to 90% were seen once; the top ten hold 2% to 3%. Sequencing input: peripheral blood. The source is a human donor in a cohort sampled during active COVID-19. Both conserved end residues are part of each CDR3. The D gene is left open where the match is weak. The size of a clone is reported for some rows only, either as once, few or many, or as a class for expanded clones.

v_gene	abundance	d_gene	j_gene	CDR3aa	CDR3nt
TRBV2	-	-	TRBJ2-7	CASSYTTAPNEQYF	TGTGCCAGCAGTTACACGACAGCTCCTAACGAGCAGTACTTC
TRBV5-6	-	TRBD1	TRBJ2-7	CASSPIDRDDGEQYF	TGTGCCAGCAGCCCAATAGACAGGGACGATGGCGAGCAGTACTTC
TRBV19	-	-	TRBJ2-3	CASSIPQEPSTDTQYF	TGTGCCAGTAGTATCCCACAGGAACCTAGCACAGATACGCAGTATTTT
TRBV29-1	-	-	TRBJ1-2	CSVGDIQGGYTF	TGCAGCGTTGGTGACATTCAAGGCGGCTACACCTTC
TRBV6-2/TRBV6-3	-	TRBD2	TRBJ2-1	CASSQGTRGDEQFF	TGTGCCAGCAGTCAAGGGACTAGAGGCGATGAGCAGTTCTTC
TRBV19	-	-	TRBJ2-3	CASSFEGRDTQYF	TGTGCCAGTAGTTTTGAGGGGAGGGATACGCAGTATTTT
TRBV5-1	-	-	TRBJ2-7	CASSGPTGYEQYF	TGCGCCAGCAGCGGTCCGACAGGCTACGAGCAGTACTTC
TRBV12-5	once	TRBD1	TRBJ2-4	CASGPPSGTGNIQYF	TGTGCTAGTGGTCCCCCCTCCGGGACAGGGAACATTCAGTACTTC
TRBV3-1/TRBV3-2	-	-	TRBJ2-3	CASSPLPFTDTQYF	TGTGCCAGCAGCCCGCTACCGTTCACAGATACGCAGTATTTT
TRBV2	once	-	TRBJ2-2	CASSEGPGYTGELFF	TGTGCCAGCAGTGAAGGACCGGGGTACACCGGGGAGCTGTTTTTT
TRBV29-1	-	TRBD1	TRBJ1-1	CSAAGTGWTEAFF	TGCAGCGCCGCCGGGACAGGGTGGACTGAAGCTTTCTTT
TRBV5-6	once	-	TRBJ1-1	CASSLALGAPGEAFF	TGTGCCAGCAGCTTGGCCCTAGGGGCCCCCGGTGAAGCTTTCTTT
TRBV7-9	-	-	TRBJ2-2	CASSLAGGTGELFF	TGTGCCAGCAGCTTAGCAGGGGGCACCGGGGAGCTGTTTTTT
TRBV11-2	-	-	TRBJ2-3	CASIPRDTRTDTQYF	TGTGCCAGCATCCCCCGGGACACCCGCACAGATACGCAGTATTTT
TRBV18	-	TRBD1	TRBJ1-5	CASSQQGNQPQHF	TGTGCCAGCTCACAACAGGGGAATCAGCCCCAGCATTTT
TRBV5-1	-	-	TRBJ1-1	CASSSDTQNTEAFF	TGCGCCAGCAGCTCGGACACCCAGAACACTGAAGCTTTCTTT
TRBV18	-	-	TRBJ2-1	CASSPPSLALGNEQFF	TGTGCCAGCTCACCACCTAGTCTAGCTTTAGGTAATGAGCAGTTCTTC
TRBV6-2/TRBV6-3	-	TRBD2	TRBJ2-3	CASSSGTSDADTQYF	TGTGCCAGCAGTTCCGGGACTAGCGATGCGGATACGCAGTATTTT
TRBV7-2	few	TRBD1	TRBJ1-3	CASSLRDRISSGNTIYF	TGTGCCAGCAGCTTACGGGACAGGATTTCGTCTGGAAACACCATATATTTT
TRBV30	-	TRBD1	TRBJ1-6	CAWKGTGENSPLHF	TGTGCCTGGAAGGGGACAGGGGAGAATTCACCCCTCCACTTT
TRBV9	once	-	TRBJ1-3	CASSAGQLISGNTIYF	TGTGCCAGCAGCGCCGGACAGCTTATCTCTGGAAACACCATATATTTT
TRBV19	few	-	TRBJ1-5	CASSPPGGSNQPQHF	TGTGCCAGTAGCCCCCCGGGGGGGAGCAATCAGCCCCAGCATTTT
TRBV5-4	-	TRBD1	TRBJ1-2	CASTGQDNYGYTF	TGTGCCAGCACCGGACAGGACAACTATGGCTACACCTTC
TRBV10-3	-	TRBD1	TRBJ2-3	CAITPGQGVGVDRNTQYF	TGTGCCATCACTCCGGGACAGGGGGTAGGTGTGGACAGAAATACGCAGTATTTT
TRBV30	few	TRBD1	TRBJ1-5	CAWTTPGQREDQPQHF	TGTGCCTGGACCACGCCGGGACAGCGAGAGGATCAGCCCCAGCATTTT
TRBV6-5	-	-	TRBJ2-1	CASSYQQDREQFF	TGTGCCAGCAGTTATCAACAGGACCGGGAGCAGTTCTTC
TRBV9	-	TRBD1	TRBJ1-2	CASSVVSGGYGYTF	TGTGCCAGCAGCGTAGTGTCAGGGGGTTATGGCTACACCTTC
TRBV20-1	few	-	TRBJ2-7	CSAGAAEQYF	TGCAGTGCTGGGGCGGCCGAGCAGTACTTC
TRBV4-1	-	-	TRBJ1-5	CASSQSGGYPQPQHF	TGCGCCAGCAGCCAGTCCGGGGGGTACCCTCAGCCCCAGCATTTT
TRBV30	-	TRBD1	TRBJ2-5	CAWKTGTGGETQYF	TGTGCCTGGAAAACCGGGACAGGGGGAGAGACCCAGTACTTC
TRBV18	-	-	TRBJ2-1	CASSRETASNEQFF	TGTGCCAGCTCTCGCGAGACAGCTTCCAATGAGCAGTTCTTC
TRBV5-5	-	-	TRBJ1-6	CASSSQGDSPLHF	TGTGCCAGCAGCTCCCAAGGGGATTCACCCCTCCACTTT
TRBV7-3	-	TRBD1	TRBJ2-2	CASSPGQGGGELFF	TGTGCCAGCAGCCCCGGACAGGGTGGCGGGGAGCTGTTTTTT
TRBV5-8	-	TRBD1	TRBJ2-1	CASSLEQGAGNEQFF	TGTGCCAGCAGCTTGGAGCAGGGGGCCGGCAATGAGCAGTTCTTC
TRBV6-1	-	TRBD1	TRBJ1-2	CASSEFGQGVINGYTF	TGTGCCAGCAGTGAATTTGGACAGGGGGTAATTAATGGCTACACCTTC
TRBV11-2	few	TRBD2	TRBJ2-7	CASNLAGGSYEQYF	TGTGCCAGCAATCTAGCGGGGGGTTCCTACGAGCAGTACTTC
TRBV7-9	-	TRBD2	TRBJ2-3	CASRPPSGGSTDTQYF	TGTGCCAGCAGGCCTCCTAGCGGGGGGAGCACAGATACGCAGTATTTT
TRBV2	-	-	TRBJ2-2	CASKEGANTGELFF	TGTGCCAGCAAAGAGGGCGCGAACACCGGGGAGCTGTTTTTT
TRBV5-5	-	-	TRBJ2-4	CASSLMDSSKNIQYF	TGTGCCAGCAGCTTGATGGACAGCTCCAAAAACATTCAGTACTTC
TRBV5-4	-	TRBD2	TRBJ2-4	CASATQAGGPNIQYF	TGTGCCAGCGCCACCCAGGCGGGGGGCCCCAACATTCAGTACTTC
TRBV7-9	-	TRBD1	TRBJ1-4	CASSQGQGNEKLFF	TGTGCCAGCAGCCAGGGACAGGGGAATGAAAAACTGTTTTTT
TRBV6-5	-	TRBD1	TRBJ2-7	CASQKRTGSYEQYF	TGTGCCAGCCAGAAAAGGACAGGCTCCTACGAGCAGTACTTC
TRBV4-3	-	-	TRBJ1-3	CASSLSGFSGNTIYF	TGCGCCAGCAGCCTCTCAGGGTTTTCTGGAAACACCATATATTTT
TRBV9	-	-	TRBJ2-2	CASSLARHGELFF	TGTGCCAGCAGTCTAGCTAGACACGGGGAGCTGTTTTTT
TRBV25-1	once	-	TRBJ1-2	CASSEGSGIDGYTF	TGTGCCAGCAGTGAAGGGTCAGGGATCGATGGCTACACCTTC
TRBV6-5	-	TRBD1	TRBJ1-2	CASSQGDGYTF	TGTGCCAGCAGCCAGGGGGATGGCTACACCTTC
TRBV29-1	-	-	TRBJ1-3	CSVFGAVNTIYF	TGCAGCGTTTTTGGGGCTGTAAACACCATATATTTT
TRBV3-1/TRBV3-2	-	-	TRBJ2-2	CASSQGGHRGTGELFF	TGTGCCAGCAGCCAAGGGGGACACCGGGGCACCGGGGAGCTGTTTTTT